This is a list of T cell receptor beta chains from one sample in a study of T cells in Graves' hyperthyroidism and ophthalmopathy. One entry per CDR3 protein results from TCRdb running MiXCR on the multiplex PCR reads. The sample includes about 570,000 distinct CDR3 sequences, 12% to 15% of them seen just once. The sequencing input was blood. The receptors stem from a woman aged 40 to 50 with Graves' hyperthyroidism. CDR3s include the opening cysteine and the closing phenylalanine or tryptophan. Fields, in order: J gene, D gene, clone size, CDR3 length, V gene, CDR3 DNA, CDR3 protein. A D gene is named only where the DNA matches it firmly. Not all rows give a size; the values are once, few, many and, for expanded clones, a class.

TRBJ1-3	TRBD1	-	14	TRBV20-1	TGCAGTGCTAGCGGACAGGGATCTGGAAACACCATATATTTT	CSASGQGSGNTIYF
TRBJ2-7	TRBD2	-	14	TRBV28	TGTGCCAGCAAACTAGCGGGAGATGCCTACGAGCAGTACTTC	CASKLAGDAYEQYF
TRBJ2-5	TRBD1	many	15	TRBV3-1	TGTGCCAGCAGCTTCGGGACAGGGGTTCGGGAGACCCAGTACTTC	CASSFGTGVRETQYF
TRBJ2-7	TRBD2	many	15	TRBV6-1	TGTGCCAGCAGCGGGACTAGCGGGAGTGTGTACGAGCAGTACTTC	CASSGTSGSVYEQYF
TRBJ1-4	-	-	16	TRBV5-1	TGCGCCAGCAGCTTGGGTGGGGGTATGGCTAATGAAAAACTGTTTTTT	CASSLGGGMANEKLFF
TRBJ2-5	TRBD1	-	15	TRBV4-2	TGTGCCAGCAGCCAAGGGGCTGGGACAGGGGAGACCCAGTACTTC	CASSQGAGTGETQYF
TRBJ2-7	TRBD2	many	16	TRBV3-1	TGTGCCAGCAGCCTTCCGGGACTAGCGGGCCGCTACGAGCAGTACTTC	CASSLPGLAGRYEQYF
TRBJ1-1	TRBD1	-	14	TRBV19	TGTGCCAGTAGCGACCGGGACAGGGAGACTGAAGCTTTCTTT	CASSDRDRETEAFF
TRBJ2-5	TRBD1	many	13	TRBV28	TGTGCCAGCAAACGACAGGGCCAAGAGACCCAGTACTTC	CASKRQGQETQYF
TRBJ1-2	-	many	12	TRBV3-1	TGTGCCAGCAGCCTAGGGGGTAGGGGCTACACCTTC	CASSLGGRGYTF
TRBJ2-2	TRBD2	many	17	TRBV10-3	TGTGCCATCAGTGACCCGTTAGCGGGAGCTCGAACCGGGGAGCTGTTTTTT	CAISDPLAGARTGELFF
TRBJ2-7	TRBD2	many	14	TRBV28	TGTGCCAGCAGTTTACCAGCGGGAGGTGGCGAGCAGTACTTC	CASSLPAGGGEQYF
TRBJ2-7	-	few	14	TRBV7-8	TGTGCCAGCAGCCCGGCCAGGTCCACCTACGAGCAGTACTTC	CASSPARSTYEQYF
TRBJ2-5	-	many	14	TRBV28	TGTGCCAGCAGTTCTCCCGGGACGGAAGAGACCCAGTACTTC	CASSSPGTEETQYF
TRBJ2-7	TRBD2	many	14	TRBV29-1	TGCAGCGCCGCGGACAGCGGGAGTTCCTACGAGCAGTACTTC	CSAADSGSSYEQYF
TRBJ1-1	-	-	13	TRBV13	TGTGCCAGCAGCGACGACGGCCCCCGGGAAGCTTTCTTT	CASSDDGPREAFF
TRBJ2-7	-	many	13	TRBV6-1	TGTGCCAGCAGTAAACAGGGTCAGTACGAGCAGTACTTC	CASSKQGQYEQYF
TRBJ1-6	-	-	14	TRBV6-1	TGTGCCAGCAGTATAGTGCCAAAGGATTCACCCCTCCACTTT	CASSIVPKDSPLHF
TRBJ2-3	-	few	15	TRBV19	TGTGCCAGTAGTATAACCCACCAGAGCACAGATACGCAGTATTTT	CASSITHQSTDTQYF
TRBJ1-6	-	-	17	TRBV15	TGTGCCACCAGCAGAGGAGGGACGAGGGGAGGCGGTTCACCCCTCCACTTT	CATSRGGTRGGGSPLHF
TRBJ1-1	-	-	15	TRBV27	TGTGCCAGCAGTTTAATGGGCAGGGCTAACACTGAAGCTTTCTTT	CASSLMGRANTEAFF
TRBJ2-3	TRBD2	many	16	TRBV6-1	TGTGCCAGCAGAAGAGAGCTAGCGGGACCCACGGATACGCAGTATTTT	CASRRELAGPTDTQYF
TRBJ2-3	TRBD2	-	18	TRBV20-1	TGCAGTGCTAGTGTGCTAGCGGGTTCTGGGGGTTTTAAGGATACGCAGTATTTT	CSASVLAGSGGFKDTQYF
TRBJ2-7	-	many	12	TRBV29-1	TGCAGCGTTGTACGCGCGACCTACGAGCAGTACTTC	CSVVRATYEQYF
TRBJ2-7	TRBD2	-	16	TRBV2	TGTGCCAGCAGTGCCCCCCTAGCGGGCCTTCCCTACGAGCAGTACTTC	CASSAPLAGLPYEQYF
TRBJ1-3	-	many	15	TRBV7-2	TGTGCCAGCAGCTTCGACAGAGTTTCTGGAAACACCATATATTTT	CASSFDRVSGNTIYF
TRBJ1-6	-	-	14	TRBV28	TGTGCCAGCAGACTCCCGGACAGAAAGTCACCCCTCCACTTT	CASRLPDRKSPLHF
TRBJ1-4	-	few	16	TRBV6-1	TGTGCCAGCAGTGAAAGGGCAGGGAGAACTAATGAAAAACTGTTTTTT	CASSERAGRTNEKLFF
TRBJ1-1	TRBD1	-	16	TRBV5-1	TGCGCCAGCAGCTTGGGGACAGGCGACCAGAACACTGAAGCTTTCTTT	CASSLGTGDQNTEAFF
TRBJ1-4	-	-	14	TRBV7-9	TGTGCCAGCAGCTTCGGGACATCGAATGAAAAACTGTTTTTT	CASSFGTSNEKLFF
TRBJ2-1	TRBD1	-	15	TRBV9	TGTGCCAGCAGCTCAACAGGGGTGTCCTACAATGAGCAGTTCTTC	CASSSTGVSYNEQFF
TRBJ2-7	TRBD2	many	15	TRBV6-5	TGTGCCAGCAGTTACTCGGTGGCGGGAGGTGTCGAGCAGTACTTC	CASSYSVAGGVEQYF
TRBJ1-1	-	many	14	TRBV28	TGTGCCAGCAGTGCCGGAAGGGGGGACACTGAAGCTTTCTTT	CASSAGRGDTEAFF
TRBJ2-7	TRBD1	many	15	TRBV2	TGTGCCAGCAGCGCCCGACAGGGGTCCTCCTACGAGCAGTACTTC	CASSARQGSSYEQYF
TRBJ2-7	-	many	14	TRBV28	TGTGCCAGCATAGAGGACATCGACTCCTACGAGCAGTACTTC	CASIEDIDSYEQYF
TRBJ1-6	-	few	18	TRBV12-3/TRBV12-4	TGTGCCAGCAGCTTTGGGACCGGGCTTGGCCTTTATGATTCACCCCTCCACTTT	CASSFGTGLGLYDSPLHF
TRBJ2-7	-	many	12	TRBV12-3/TRBV12-4	TGTGCCAGCGGGGGTAATCTCTACGAGCAGTACTTC	CASGGNLYEQYF
TRBJ1-2	-	-	13	TRBV6-2/TRBV6-3	TGTGCCAGCAGGGAGGGACTACCCTCGGGCTACACCTTC	CASREGLPSGYTF
TRBJ1-3	-	-	15	TRBV11-1	TGTGCCAGCAGGGACCCCCGCTCGTCTGGAAACACCATATATTTT	CASRDPRSSGNTIYF
TRBJ2-5	TRBD2	many	14	TRBV11-2	TGTGCCAGCGGGGCTAGCGGGAGTGGTGAGACCCAGTACTTC	CASGASGSGETQYF
TRBJ2-7	-	once	13	TRBV5-1	TGCGCCAGCAGCAACGAAGCCTCCTACGAGCAGTACTTC	CASSNEASYEQYF
TRBJ1-6	-	many	12	TRBV12-3/TRBV12-4	TGTGCCAGCAGTCAAGGACGAGTGGTCCTCCACTTT	CASSQGRVVLHF
TRBJ2-7	TRBD2	many	14	TRBV20-1	TGCAGTGCTAGCCGACTAGCGGAATACGGCGAGCAGTACTTC	CSASRLAEYGEQYF
TRBJ1-2	-	many	14	TRBV28	TGTGCCAGCAGTTTAATGTCCTCTAACTATGGCTACACCTTC	CASSLMSSNYGYTF
TRBJ1-1	-	-	15	TRBV5-1	TGCGCCAGCAGCCCGGAGGACCCGAGGGGGACTGAAGCTTTCTTT	CASSPEDPRGTEAFF
TRBJ2-3	TRBD2	few	17	TRBV19	TGTGCCAGTAGCTCAATCGGAACTAGCGGGGGGGCAAATACGCAGTATTTT	CASSSIGTSGGANTQYF
TRBJ2-2	-	many	14	TRBV7-2	TGTGCCAGCAGCGTGTTTGGCCCTCCCGGGGAGCTGTTTTTT	CASSVFGPPGELFF
TRBJ2-3	TRBD2	many	15	TRBV3-1	TGTGCCAGCAGATGGACTAGCGGGAGAGCAGATACGCAGTATTTT	CASRWTSGRADTQYF
TRBJ2-2	TRBD1	-	18	TRBV24-1	TGTGCCACCAGTGATTTCTCGGGACAGGACGGGTACACCGGGGAGCTGTTTTTT	CATSDFSGQDGYTGELFF
TRBJ1-5	-	few	18	TRBV7-9	TGTGCCAGCAGCTTAGCGGATTTTAAGGTCTCAGGCAATCAGCCCCAGCATTTT	CASSLADFKVSGNQPQHF
TRBJ1-4	-	few	16	TRBV20-1	TGCAGTGCTAGAGGATTTACCGGGACGAATAATGAAAAACTGTTTTTT	CSARGFTGTNNEKLFF
TRBJ2-1	-	many	14	TRBV12-3/TRBV12-4	TGTGCCAGCAGCTCCTGGCAGACCGACAATGAGCAGTTCTTC	CASSSWQTDNEQFF
TRBJ2-3	-	many	12	TRBV14	TGTGCCAGCAGCCAAGTGAAAGATACGCAGTATTTT	CASSQVKDTQYF
TRBJ1-5	-	-	14	TRBV24-1	TGTGCCACCGGTTGGAAGGGCTTTGGGCAGCCCCAGCATTTT	CATGWKGFGQPQHF
TRBJ1-4	-	few	15	TRBV7-6	TGTGCCAGCAGCTTAGGGGGGCGAGGGAATGAAAAACTGTTTTTT	CASSLGGRGNEKLFF